These 28 T cell receptor beta chains came from one sample sequenced in a study of tumor-infiltrating lymphocytes in primary liver carcinoma. Each 20-30 mg portion of unsorted bulk tissue served as the source for co-extraction of RNA and DNA. TCR beta cDNA was reverse-transcribed from about 0.45 ug of total RNA. The reaction used a constant-region primer and ProtoScript II reverse transcriptase. Slightly modified ARM-PCR, run as three nested multiplex PCR rounds, produced the TCR beta libraries. It was with TRBV1-TRBV30 forward primers and a C-beta reverse primer that the first two PCR rounds were run, at roughly 10 cycles each. TCRdb used MiXCR to reprocess the multiplex PCR reads, holding one entry per CDR3 protein. The table includes 20,000 to 25,000 distinct CDR3 sequences, about 80% detected once. Sequencing was carried out using liver tumor tissue from sampling region 1. Subset described: tumor region T1, superior pole. These receptors were taken from a woman between 25 and 40 years old with primary liver carcinoma and hepatitis B virus infection.

To note about this clonotype: One end of the junction fails to match germline, which may point to a read error. V usage is TRBV6-2 or TRBV6-3 and J usage is TRBJ2-1, with a weak D call TRBD2 (6 bases). Germline V gene data show CDR1 as MNHEY and CDR2 as SVGEGT. This CDR3 spans 18 amino acids. This chain's CDR3 is CASSYSVGGNFIYNDQFF. The CDR3 DNA is TGTGCCAGCAGTTACTCTGTTGGCGGGAACTTCATTTACAATGACCAGTTCTTC.

The V call is TRBV7-2, the J call TRBJ2-4; TRBD1 or TRBD2 may be the D gene (5 bases each). The CDR3 loop spans 13 amino acids. Trimming removed 1 base at V and 15 bases at J, with 16 bases between. Per germline, CDR1 SGHTA and CDR2 FQGNSA. In nucleotides, the CDR3 is TGTGCCAGCAGCTTAGGGGGGACGAGGGAATTGTACTTC. Encoded protein: CASSLGGTRELYF.

Concerning this clonotype: At one end the junction does not follow the germline gene, possibly because of a read error. V and J are TRBV30 and TRBJ1-1, with 7 bases that match TRBD1. CDR1 is GTSNPN, CDR2 SVGIG, per germline (reference sequence). This CDR3 comprises 13 residues. Written as DNA, the CDR3 is TGTGCGTGGAATCCCCAAGGGGGCCCTGAGGCTTTCTTT. It is translated as CAWNPQGGPEAFF.

This clonotype has a handful of counts. V is TRBV4-1 and J is TRBJ2-5; a weak D match, TRBD2 (5 bases). V dropped 0 bases and J dropped 4 bases, with 6 bases sitting between them. Germline-derived CDR1 and CDR2 are MGHRA and YSYEKL. The CDR3 sequence is 13 residues long. For the CDR3, the DNA is TGCGCCAGCAGCCAAGAGCGGGTAGAGACCCAGTACTTC. It codes for CASSQERVETQYF.

The CDR3 region is CASSLEGIGADTQYF. The CDR3 DNA is TGTGCCAGCAGCTTAGAGGGTATCGGGGCGGATACGCAGTATTTT. V usage is TRBV11-2 and J usage is TRBJ2-3, with D perhaps assigned TRBD1 or TRBD2 (5 bases each). The CDR3 sequence is 15 residues long. Germline V gene lookup returns CDR1 SGHAT and CDR2 FQNNGV. Trimming took 0 bases from V and 6 from J, leaving 13 bases between them.

In the case of this clonotype: Sequence at one end of the junction differs from germline and may be a read error. The V gene is TRBV11-2, the J gene TRBJ2-3; TRBD2 matches at 7 bases. CDR1 and CDR2 from the germline V gene are SGHAT and FQNNGV. The CDR3 spans 16 residues. In DNA, the CDR3 is TGTGCCAGCGGCGCGGGACTAACGGGTATTGTTGATATGCAGTATTTT. Amino acids: CASGAGLTGIVDMQYF. Supplemented by reference TRBV11-2 and TRBJ2-3, the full variable domain reads EAGVAQSPRYKIIEKRQSVAFWCNPISGHATLYWYQQILGQGPKLLIQFQNNGVVDDSQLPKDRFSAERLKGVDSTLKIQPAKLEDSAVYLCASGAGLTGIVDMQYFGPGTRLTVL.

Notes on this clonotype: One end of the junction is discordant with germline, which a read error may explain. The rearrangement uses TRBV5-6 and TRBJ2-5; 8 nucleotides match TRBD2. Per the germline V gene, CDR1 is SGHDT and CDR2 is YYEEEE. This CDR3 contains 17 residues. The chain's CDR3 is CASSLGWQREFKETQCF. CDR3 bases: TGTGCCAGCAGCTTGGGGTGGCAGCGGGAGTTTAAGGAGACCCAGTGCTTC.

Regarding this clonotype: Relative to the germline gene, one junction end is altered; a read error may explain this. The J gene is TRBJ2-7, the V gene TRBV4-3; no firm D call. Germline V gene lookup returns CDR1 LGHNA and CDR2 YSLEER. The CDR3 is 14 residues long. The CDR3 protein is CASSHIALSNKQYF. In DNA form, the CDR3 reads TGCGCCAGTAGCCACATTGCCCTTTCCAACAAACAGTACTTC.

As for this clonotype: This CDR3 is missing its conserved last phenylalanine or tryptophan, likely due to a read error. The chain carries TRBV24-1 and TRBJ2-5; TRBD2 agrees at 7 bases. The CDR3 covers 16 residues. Germline CDR1 reads KGHDR; CDR2 reads SFDVKD. Trimming cost V 3 bases and J 3 bases; bases outside gene matches: 9. The CDR3 DNA sequence: TGTGCCACCAGTGATCTCCAAAGCGGGACTAAAGAGACCCAGTACTTA. It specifies CATSDLQSGTKETQYL.

The chain combines TRBV11-2 with TRBJ2-7; weak D call: TRBD2 (5 bases). The V end was cut by 7 bases, the J end by 4 bases, with 14 bases between. Germline V gene data show CDR1 as SGHAT and CDR2 as FQNNGV. The CDR3 totals 13 residues. This CDR3 is CASKITGRYEQYF. The CDR3 region has the DNA TGTGCCAGCAAGATTACGGGGAGATACGAGCAGTACTTC.

The count of this clonotype is one. This CDR3 is missing its conserved last phenylalanine or tryptophan, likely due to a read error. The rearrangement joins TRBV29-1 to TRBJ2-1; the match to TRBD2 covers 13 bases. CDR3 size: 16 residues. Looked up from germline, CDR1 is SQVTM and CDR2 is ANQGSEA. The CDR3 DNA is TGTAGCGTTACCCCTGGACTAGCGGGAGAATACAATGAGCAGTTCATC. This codes for CSVTPGLAGEYNEQFI.

Comments on this clonotype: No conserved phenylalanine or tryptophan is present at the end of the CDR3, so a read error is the likely explanation. J is TRBJ2-7 and V is TRBV4-3; D is perhaps TRBD1 (6 bases). The CDR3 consists of 15 residues. The V and J ends lost 5 bases and 0 bases respectively, with 14 bases between them. The germline V gene has CDR1 LGHNA and CDR2 YSLEER. The CDR3 DNA sequence: TGCGCCAGCAGCATGCTCCGGGACACCTCCTACGAGCAGTACTTA. Translation: CASSMLRDTSYEQYL.

The V and J genes are TRBV11-3 and TRBJ2-1; TRBD1 might be the D (6 bases). V was cut by 6 bases and J by 11 bases, with 26 bases left in between. Germline V gives CDR1 SGHNT, CDR2 YENEEA. The CDR3 runs to 16 residues. CDR3 nucleotides: TGTGCCAGCAGTTCAACGGGACATGGCCTCTTGGATAAGCAGTTCTTC. Translation: CASSSTGHGLLDKQFF.

A word on this clonotype: A read error may produce the germline difference seen at one junction end. The chain couples TRBV7-9 to TRBJ2-7; D is possibly TRBD2 (5 bases). This CDR3 spans 13 amino acids. Germline V CDR1 and CDR2: SEHNR, FQNEAQ (reference sequence). The CDR3 spells CASSLSGAYEQYF. The CDR3 nucleotides read TGTGCCAGCAGCTTAAGCGGAGCCTACGAACAGTACTTC.

The sample holds one count of this clonotype. The CDR3 ends on some other residue instead of the conserved phenylalanine or tryptophan, so this is likely a read error. The chain uses TRBV6-1 and TRBJ2-2, with D perhaps assigned TRBD1 or TRBD2 (6 bases each). Trimming removed 2 bases from V and 0 bases from J, with 19 bases in between. CDR3 length equals 19 residues. CDR1 and CDR2 (germline): MNHNS, SASEGT. For the CDR3, the DNA is TGTGCCAGCAGTGAAACTCATCCCGGGGGCGCCGCGAACACCGGGGAGCTGTTTGTT. Its translation: CASSETHPGGAANTGELFV.

CDR3 coding DNA: TGTGCCATCAGTGAGTCAGCTTCTGGATGCACCATATATTTT. Its translation is CAISESASGCTIYF. This chain links TRBV10-3 with TRBJ1-3; D is uncertain. This CDR3 is 14 amino acids long. Germline CDR1 reads ENHRY; CDR2 reads SYGVKD. V lost 0 bases, J lost 9 bases, and 12 bases lay in between.

The chain is built from TRBV6-6 and TRBJ2-3; D is perhaps TRBD2 (6 bases). The V and J ends lost 8 bases and 11 bases respectively, with 32 bases between them. CDR3 length: 17 residues. Germline loops: CDR1 MNHNY, CDR2 SVGAGI (reference sequence). CDR3 sequence (DNA): TGTGCCAGCGGTTCCACCCTAAACCGGGGAGGCCAGATAGGGCAGTATTTT. This translates into CASGSTLNRGGQIGQYF.

The V call is TRBV7-9, the J call TRBJ2-1; D perhaps matches TRBD2 (5 bases). CDR1 is SEHNR, CDR2 FQNEAQ, per germline (reference sequence). The CDR3 is 14 residues long. The ends were cut back, 4 bases at V and 5 bases at J, with 12 bases in the middle. CDR3 sequence: CASSSEGNDNEQFF. DNA of the CDR3: TGTGCCAGCAGCTCTGAGGGCAACGACAATGAGCAGTTCTTC.

There are many counts of this clonotype. V and J are TRBV5-1 and TRBJ2-1; the D gene is possibly TRBD2 (6 bases). Germline values: CDR1 SGHRS, CDR2 YFSETQ. Trimming removed 3 bases at V and 2 bases at J, with 18 bases between. The CDR3 contains 17 residues. CDR3 sequence (DNA): TGCGCCAGCAGCTGGGGCGCGGGATACTCAACCTACAATGAGCAGTTCTTC. Translating it yields CASSWGAGYSTYNEQFF. The entire variable domain, with the rest obtained from reference TRBV5-1 and TRBJ2-1, is as follows: KAGVTQTPRYLIKTRGQQVTLSCSPISGHRSVSWYQQTPGQGLQFLFEYFSETQRNKGNFPGRFSGRQFSNSRSEMNVSTLELGDSALYLCASSWGAGYSTYNEQFFGPGTRLTVL.

For this clonotype: A single base separates this from a much larger clone, so it may be a read error. This rearrangement joins TRBV11-2 to TRBJ2-7; D uncertain. The CDR3 consists of 12 residues. Germline V gene lookup returns CDR1 SGHAT and CDR2 FQNNGV. Trimming removed 4 bases at V and 3 bases at J, with 7 bases between. The CDR3 loop reads CASSSYNYEQYF. Here the CDR3 DNA reads TGTGCCAGCAGCTCCTACAACTACGAGCAGTACTTC.

Concerning this clonotype: At one end, the junction sequence differs from germline, possibly due to a read error. This chain links TRBV10-3 with TRBJ2-1, with D tentatively TRBD2 (5 bases). This CDR3 spans 14 amino acids. Per germline, CDR1 ENHRY and CDR2 SYGVKD. This CDR3 is CAVSPTATRGEQLF. The CDR3 region has the DNA TGTGCCGTCAGTCCCACGGCGACCCGGGGTGAGCAGCTCTTC.

The chain has TRBV10-2 and TRBJ1-5; 11 bases line up with TRBD1. The germline V gene has CDR1 WSHSY and CDR2 SAAADI. CDR3 length equals 12 residues. V was pared by 8 bases and J by 6 bases, with 0 bases of the junction left unmatched. The DNA of the CDR3 is TGCGCCAGCGGGACAGGGGGTCAGCCCCAGCATTTT. Protein sequence: CASGTGGQPQHF.

In the case of this clonotype: The junction shows a germline mismatch at one end, possibly a read error. This sequence joins TRBV11-1 and TRBJ2-1, with D unresolved. This CDR3 is 15 amino acids long. The germline V gene has CDR1 SGHAT and CDR2 FQDESV (reference sequence). CDR3 amino acids: CVSSRRRASCNEQSF. CDR3 nucleotides: TGTGTCAGCAGCCGGAGACGGGCCTCCTGCAATGAGCAGTCCTTC.

As regards this clonotype: The conserved closing phenylalanine or tryptophan is absent in this CDR3, likely reflecting a read error. The chain recombines TRBV11-3 with TRBJ2-1, with D tentatively TRBD1 (6 bases). Between the trimmed V and J ends, which lost 6 bases and 12 bases, there was a span of 27 bases. Germline-derived CDR1 and CDR2 are SGHNT and YENEEA. The CDR3 consists of 16 residues. CDR3 bases: TGTGCCAGCAGTTCAACGGGACACGGCTTCTTGGATTGGCAGTTCTCC. Amino acids: CASSSTGHGFLDWQFS.

Details on this clonotype: At one of its ends the junction is not consistent with the germline gene, which may arise from a read error. This chain connects TRBV7-9 to TRBJ2-7; 8 bases map to TRBD2. Germline V gene sequence: CDR1 SEHNR, CDR2 FQNEAQ (reference sequence). The CDR3 loop spans 16 amino acids. CDR3 loop: CATSLAGLVGGYEQYF. The CDR3 DNA follows: TGTGCCACCAGCTTAGCGGGACTAGTGGGAGGATACGAGCAGTACTTC.

As for this clonotype: Compared with germline, one end of the junction differs, possibly owing to a read error. The chain couples TRBV4-3 to TRBJ2-2; 13 positions match TRBD2. Germline V lookup: CDR1 LGHNA, CDR2 YSLEER. The CDR3 sequence is 19 residues long. In DNA, the CDR3 is TGTGCCAGCAGCGTACTAGCGGGAGGGCCCCGTTCGAACACCGTAGAGCTGTTTTTT. It is translated as CASSVLAGGPRSNTVELFF.

The gene calls are TRBV29-1 and TRBJ2-2; D gene unclear. CDR1 and CDR2 (germline): SQVTM, ANQGSEA. Trimming left V 5 bases short and J 1 base short, with 8 bases between. CDR3 length: 13 amino acids. CDR3 DNA sequence: TGCAGCGTTCCAGCCGGGAACACCGGGGAGCTGTTTTTT. Its translation is CSVPAGNTGELFF.

The chain has TRBV10-3 and TRBJ2-5, with D tentatively TRBD1 or TRBD2 (5 bases each). The V gene's germline CDR1 is ENHRY and CDR2 SYGVKD. The CDR3 length is 15 residues. Deletions cut 10 bases from V and 14 bases from J, with 32 bases between. DNA for the CDR3: TGTGCCACCAGGGAGTCGGCTACCAGACAAGAGACCTATTACTTC. It yields the protein CATRESATRQETYYF.